This T cell receptor beta chain came from a study of early T cells in non-severe SARS-CoV-2 infection. The overall study: Bulk RNA taken from unsorted whole blood was sequenced, leaving chains unpaired.

V was clipped by 2 bases and J by 4 bases, with 5 bases between them. The CDR3 contains 11 residues. Germline CDR1 and CDR2: SQVTM and ANQGSEA. cDNA molecules, individually, were tagged with unique molecular identifiers. Using its own MiXCR run on the 5' RACE reads, TCRdb lists one record per CDR3 protein. Altogether about 48,000 distinct CDR3 sequences are present, around 10% being singletons, with the ten largest covering over 6.5%. This clonotype was seen at least ten times. The TCR sequence derives from an adult who was a healthcare worker with PCR-confirmed SARS-CoV-2 infection or an uninfected control (not recorded which). The rearrangement joins TRBV29-1 to TRBJ1-1; no clear D gene. Specimen: whole blood. CDR3 sequence reads: CSVESGTEAFF. In DNA form, the CDR3 reads TGCAGCGTTGAATCTGGCACTGAAGCTTTCTTT.